This entry describes one TCR beta chain. These data originate in a study of shared clonotypes between healthy human individuals. The protocol was immunoSEQ multiplex PCR, while the TCRdb copy is restricted to in-frame clones and leaves out a portion. Here the sample spans about 2.3 million clones, more than 85% being singletons. The germline V gene encodes CDR1 SEHNR and CDR2 FQNEAQ (reference sequence). V was cut by 5 bases and J by 5 bases, with 21 bases left in between. This CDR3 contains 16 residues. The receptor was derived from a man between 18 and 29 years old in good health. Some clones in this sample may be carry-over from other donors' samples. The rearrangement links TRBV7-9 to TRBJ1-1; no reliable D call. The sample comprised naive CD4+ T cells from PBMCs. This sample's subset: CD45RA+ positively selected. CDR3 sequence: CASSPRGLGRGTEAFF. The CDR3 region has the DNA TGTGCCAGCAGCCCCCGGGGATTAGGTCGTGGTACTGAAGCTTTCTTT.